The 32 T cell receptor beta chains presented below share a single source sample, sequenced in a study of shared clonotypes between healthy human individuals. CD8 cells regarded as naive lacked CD45RO, were positively chosen for CCR7, and omitted terminally differentiated effector memory CD45RA+ cells. TCRdb keeps only in-frame clones here, not all; method: immunoSEQ multiplex PCR. The sample includes over 2,000,000 clones, 90% to 95% of them seen just once. The material sequenced was naive CD8+ T cells from PBMCs. Every receptor here comes from a man aged 18 to 29 in good health. Some clones in this sample may be carry-over from other donors' samples.

This clone has just one count. The chain uses TRBV7-9 and TRBJ2-1, with D possibly being TRBD2 (6 bases). CDR1 is SEHNR and CDR2 is FQNEAQ in the germline V gene (reference sequence). This CDR3 has 14 amino acids. V shed 5 bases and J shed 5 bases, with 13 bases lying between them. CDR3 sequence (DNA): TGTGCCAGCAGCCCACAGCGGGCGAACAATGAGCAGTTCTTC. It specifies CASSPQRANNEQFF.

The chain uses TRBV6-1 and TRBJ1-5; D unresolved. The germline V gene has CDR1 MNHNS and CDR2 SASEGT. V lost 6 bases and J lost 0, with 12 bases in between. The CDR3 is made up of 15 amino acids. CDR3 coding DNA: TGTGCCAGCAGGTCGGACGGCTATAGCAATCAGCCCCAGCATTTT. Protein product: CASRSDGYSNQPQHF.

This chain uses TRBV4-1 with TRBJ2-1; D remains ambiguous. CDR3 length equals 17 residues. In germline, CDR1 is MGHRA, CDR2 YSYEKL. Trimming shortened V by 0 bases and J by 0 bases, and 12 bases separated the two germline ends. The CDR3 DNA reads as TGCGCCAGCAGCCAAGACTTGCGACTCAGCTCCTACAATGAGCAGTTCTTC. It is translated as CASSQDLRLSSYNEQFF.

Worth noting for this clone: This sample also contains other DNA sequences that code for the same CDR3. V and J are TRBV19 and TRBJ1-1; D is unresolved. The germline gives CDR1 LNHDA, CDR2 SQIVND (reference sequence). V shed 5 bases and J shed 0 bases, with 13 bases lying between them. The CDR3 covers 15 residues. The CDR3: CASSARFFMNTEAFF. For the CDR3, the DNA is TGTGCCAGTAGTGCGCGATTTTTTATGAACACTGAAGCTTTCTTT.

In this sample, this clone turned up a few times. At the DNA level, this CDR3 is encoded by other sequences in the same sample as well. DNA for the CDR3: TGTGCCAGCAGCTCCAGGGGGAATCAGCCCCAGCATTTT. It specifies CASSSRGNQPQHF. The V and J genes are TRBV7-9 and TRBJ1-5; the match to TRBD1 covers 7 bases. The CDR3 is 13 residues long. Germline CDR1 SEHNR, CDR2 FQNEAQ (reference sequence). V dropped 4 bases and J dropped 4; count of bases not matched to a gene: 1. Supplemented by reference TRBV7-9 and TRBJ1-5, the full variable domain reads DTGVSQNPRHKITKRGQNVTFRCDPISEHNRLYWYRQTLGQGPEFLTYFQNEAQLEKSRLLSDRFSAERPKGSFSTLEIQRTEQGDSAMYLCASSSRGNQPQHFGDGTRLSIL.

Comment on this clone: Other DNA sequences in the same sample also yield this CDR3. The rearrangement uses TRBV11-2 and TRBJ1-4, with a tentative D call TRBD1 (5 bases). CDR1 SGHAT and CDR2 FQNNGV come from the germline V gene. V was clipped by 5 bases and J by 3 bases, with 13 bases between them. There are 15 residues in the CDR3. CDR3 loop: CASSQGPEANEKLFF. The CDR3 coding sequence is TGTGCCAGCAGCCAGGGACCTGAGGCTAATGAAAAACTGTTTTTT. The variable domain in full, completed from reference TRBV11-2 and TRBJ1-4, reads EAGVAQSPRYKIIEKRQSVAFWCNPISGHATLYWYQQILGQGPKLLIQFQNNGVVDDSQLPKDRFSAERLKGVDSTLKIQPAKLEDSAVYLCASSQGPEANEKLFFGSGTQLSVL.

This chain joins TRBV2 and TRBJ2-1; 8 bases match TRBD2. Germline lookup yields CDR1 SNHLY and CDR2 FYNNEI. There are 18 residues in the CDR3. J was trimmed by 3 bases and V by 7 bases; bases with no gene match: 17. The CDR3: CASTSPPREGRVYNEQFF. CDR3 bases: TGTGCCAGCACCTCCCCCCCCCGGGAGGGTCGTGTCTACAATGAGCAGTTCTTC. Full variable domain (outside the CDR3, taken from reference TRBV2 and TRBJ2-1): EPEVTQTPSHQVTQMGQEVILRCVPISNHLYFYWYRQILGQKVEFLVSFYNNEISEKSEIFDDQFSVERPDGSNFTLKIRSTKLEDSAMYFCASTSPPREGRVYNEQFFGPGTRLTVL.

In the case of this clone: Other DNA variants within this sample encode the same CDR3. The chain has TRBV9 and TRBJ2-7; D is perhaps TRBD1 or TRBD2 (6 bases each). V was cut by 0 bases and J by 6 bases, with 13 bases left in between. Germline CDR1 is SGDLS and CDR2 is YYNGEE. This CDR3 contains 14 residues. The CDR3: CASSVGGAPGEQYF. CDR3 DNA sequence: TGTGCCAGCAGCGTAGGGGGGGCGCCGGGCGAGCAGTACTTC.

In regard to this clone: Other DNA sequences in this specimen translate into the identical CDR3. The V call is TRBV28, the J call TRBJ2-7, with 13 positions matching TRBD2. Germline lookup yields CDR1 MDHEN and CDR2 SYDVKM. The CDR3 is made up of 16 amino acids. The V and J ends lost 4 bases and 2 bases, in that order; junction bases with no gene match: 5. The CDR3 reads CASSSRTSGRPYEQYF. CDR3 sequence (DNA): TGTGCCAGCAGTTCGAGGACTAGCGGGAGACCCTACGAGCAGTACTTC. Looking up the rest from reference TRBV28 and TRBJ2-7 gives the full variable domain: DVKVTQSSRYLVKRTGEKVFLECVQDMDHENMFWYRQDPGLGLRLIYFSYDVKMKEKGDIPEGYSVSREKKERFSLILESASTNQTSMYLCASSSRTSGRPYEQYFGPGTRLTVT.

The V gene is TRBV15, the J gene TRBJ2-5, with TRBD1 identical over 10 bases. CDR3 size: 15 residues. Trimming cost V 4 bases and J 5 bases; bases outside gene matches: 7. The germline CDR1 and CDR2 sequences are LNHNV and YYDKDF (reference sequence). The CDR3 coding sequence is TGTGCCACCAGCATGAGGACAGGGGGTCGCGAGACCCAGTACTTC. Its protein is CATSMRTGGRETQYF. The full variable domain, completed using reference TRBV15 and TRBJ2-5, is DAMVIQNPRYQVTQFGKPVTLSCSQTLNHNVMYWYQQKSSQAPKLLFHYYDKDFNNEADTPDNFQSRRPNTSFCFLDIRSPGLGDTAMYLCATSMRTGGRETQYFGPGTRLLVL.

This sequence joins TRBV6-4 and TRBJ1-5, with D perhaps matching TRBD1 (5 bases). From germline, CDR1 is MRHNA and CDR2 SNTAGT. This CDR3 is 16 amino acids long. Trimming removed 9 bases at V and 5 bases at J, with 23 bases between. The CDR3 region is CARGSDGGLGDQPQHF. Here the CDR3 DNA reads TGTGCCAGGGGCTCGGACGGAGGGTTAGGGGATCAGCCCCAGCATTTT.

The chain combines TRBV19 with TRBJ1-1; D may be TRBD1 (5 bases). The CDR3 is made up of 13 amino acids. Looked up from germline, CDR1 is LNHDA and CDR2 is SQIVND (reference sequence). Trimming pared 7 bases from V and 6 bases from J, leaving 15 bases between. The CDR3 DNA follows: TGTGCCAGTATCTTAGGGCGGGGCGCTGAAGCTTTCTTT. Residues: CASILGRGAEAFF. Filled out from reference TRBV19 and TRBJ1-1, the complete variable domain reads DGGITQSPKYLFRKEGQNVTLSCEQNLNHDAMYWYRQDPGQGLRLIYYSQIVNDFQKGDIAEGYSVSREKKESFPLTVTSAQKNPTAFYLCASILGRGAEAFFGQGTRLTVV.

Concerning this clone: The same CDR3 can be traced to other DNA sequences in this sample. V is TRBV6-5 and J is TRBJ1-3, with no clear D. The CDR3 has 11 amino acids. CDR1 is MNHEY, CDR2 SVGAGI, per germline. Trimming took off 3 bases at V and 3 bases at J, with 0 bases between the two ends. The CDR3 reads CASSYGNTIYF. The CDR3 DNA reads TGTGCCAGCAGTTATGGAAACACCATATATTTT.

V usage is TRBV7-9 and J usage is TRBJ2-4; D gene unclear. The CDR3 loop spans 19 amino acids. Between the trimmed V and J ends, which lost 5 bases and 0 bases, there was a span of 23 bases. CDR1 is SEHNR and CDR2 is FQNEAQ in the germline V gene (reference sequence). The CDR3 loop is CASSSPRPPRYEAKNIQYF. CDR3 nucleotides: TGTGCCAGCAGCAGCCCCCGGCCCCCGCGATACGAAGCCAAAAACATTCAGTACTTC.

The V call is TRBV27, the J call TRBJ2-1; D remains unclear. The V and J ends lost 5 bases and 3 bases respectively, with 11 bases between them. Germline CDR1 and CDR2: MNHEY and SMNVEV (reference sequence). This CDR3 contains 14 residues. The CDR3 region is CASSPRMGYNEQFF. CDR3 sequence (DNA): TGTGCCAGCAGTCCTCGTATGGGCTACAATGAGCAGTTCTTC.

The chain couples TRBV5-6 to TRBJ1-2; D may be TRBD1 (5 bases). Germline-derived CDR1 and CDR2 are SGHDT and YYEEEE. This CDR3 spans 16 amino acids. Trimming left V 1 base short and J 2 bases short, with 15 bases between. The CDR3 DNA follows: TGTGCCAGCAGCTTGCTCGGTCCAGGGTCGAACTATGGCTACACCTTC. The encoded protein is CASSLLGPGSNYGYTF.

The rearrangement uses TRBV6-8 and TRBJ2-7; maybe TRBD2 (7 bases). CDR3 length equals 17 residues. Germline V gene sequence: CDR1 MNHGY, CDR2 SAAAGT. Trimming stripped 6 bases from V and 2 bases from J, with 23 bases between. CDR3: CASRGGAHFQKPYEQYF. In DNA form, the CDR3 reads TGTGCCAGCAGGGGGGGGGCGCATTTTCAGAAGCCCTACGAGCAGTACTTC.

The rearrangement uses TRBV9 and TRBJ2-1, with 9 bases identical to TRBD2. The CDR3 extends over 14 amino acids. Trimming took 4 bases from V and 10 from J; bases not matched to a gene: 9. Germline assignment: CDR1 SGDLS and CDR2 YYNGEE. The CDR3, as DNA: TGTGCCAGCAGCCCAGCGGGAGGCCCCCGGGAGCAGTTCTTC. Its protein product is CASSPAGGPREQFF.

The V gene is TRBV27, the J gene TRBJ2-7; 7 bases map to TRBD1. This CDR3 contains 14 residues. The junction had 8 bases not matched to a gene; V was cut back by 5 bases and J by 4 bases. Per the germline V gene, CDR1 is MNHEY and CDR2 is SMNVEV (reference sequence). The CDR3 spells CASSRQGVWYEQYF. Written as DNA, the CDR3 is TGTGCCAGCAGTAGGCAGGGGGTTTGGTACGAGCAGTACTTC.

This clone appeared a single time. This chain joins TRBV6-6 and TRBJ1-6; D perhaps matches TRBD1 (6 bases). The V gene's germline CDR1 is MNHNY and CDR2 SVGAGI (reference sequence). This CDR3 contains 14 residues. Trimming left V 7 bases short and J 14 bases short, with 21 bases between. The CDR3, as DNA: TGTGCCAGCAATACAGGGTCGGCTCCCCGGACCCTCCACTTT. Its translation is CASNTGSAPRTLHF.

The chain uses TRBV10-3 and TRBJ2-1; maybe TRBD2 (7 bases). Trimming pared 4 bases from V and 8 bases from J, leaving 36 bases between. There are 21 residues in the CDR3. Germline values: CDR1 ENHRY, CDR2 SYGVKD. The CDR3 nucleotides are TGTGCCATCAGTGGAGGGACATCCCCACCTGTTCTAGCGGTGAGAACCGATGAGCAGTTCTTC. Residues: CAISGGTSPPVLAVRTDEQFF.

The V call is TRBV6-6, the J call TRBJ2-7; 9 bases agree with TRBD2. The CDR3 sequence is 15 residues long. V lost 2 bases, J lost 2 bases, and 4 bases stayed unmatched. Germline V gene sequence: CDR1 MNHNY, CDR2 SVGAGI (reference sequence). The DNA for the CDR3 is TGTGCCAGCAGTTACAGCTCTAGCGGGACCTACGAGCAGTACTTC. Residues: CASSYSSSGTYEQYF.

This clone occurred once. Other nucleotide sequences in the sample specify the same CDR3. The chain uses TRBV7-3 and TRBJ1-1; possible D gene TRBD1, 5 bases. V gave up 3 bases and J gave up 2 bases, with 7 bases separating them. The CDR3 sequence is 13 residues long. Germline V gives CDR1 SGHTA, CDR2 FQGTGA. The CDR3 spells CASSFQGNTEAFF. The CDR3 nucleotides read TGTGCCAGCAGCTTTCAGGGTAACACTGAAGCTTTCTTT. The variable domain in full, with the rest retrieved from reference TRBV7-3 and TRBJ1-1, is GAGVSQTPSNKVTEKGKYVELRCDPISGHTALYWYRQSLGQGPEFLIYFQGTGAADDSGLPNDRFFAVRPEGSVSTLKIQRTERGDSAVYLCASSFQGNTEAFFGQGTRLTVV.

This chain uses TRBV19 with TRBJ2-1; 7 bases agree with TRBD1. The germline gives CDR1 LNHDA, CDR2 SQIVND (reference sequence). This CDR3 has 13 residues. J lost 7 bases, V lost 7 bases, and 7 bases had no gene match. The CDR3 DNA is TGTGCCAGTAACACACAGGGGCGTAATGAGCAGTTCTTC. Residues: CASNTQGRNEQFF.

Concerning this clone itself: This CDR3 is also generated by other DNA sequences in the sample. V usage is TRBV27 and J usage is TRBJ2-7, with 11 bases matching TRBD2. CDR1 MNHEY and CDR2 SMNVEV come from the germline V gene (reference sequence). This CDR3 is built from 15 residues. V dropped 2 bases and J dropped 3; count of bases not matched to a gene: 3. The CDR3 coding sequence is TGTGCCAGCAGTTTAGGGACTAGCGGTAACTACGAGCAGTACTTC. Amino acid sequence: CASSLGTSGNYEQYF.

The rearrangement uses TRBV19 and TRBJ2-7; 9 nucleotides agree with TRBD1. This CDR3 is 14 amino acids long. With 3 bases clipped from V and 5 bases from J, the junction kept 5 bases outside the gene matches. Germline V CDR1 and CDR2: LNHDA, SQIVND (reference sequence). CDR3 DNA: TGTGCCAGTAGTATGGGGACAGGGTTGGACGAGCAGTACTTC. Its protein product is CASSMGTGLDEQYF. The variable domain in full, with the rest retrieved from reference TRBV19 and TRBJ2-7, is DGGITQSPKYLFRKEGQNVTLSCEQNLNHDAMYWYRQDPGQGLRLIYYSQIVNDFQKGDIAEGYSVSREKKESFPLTVTSAQKNPTAFYLCASSMGTGLDEQYFGPGTRLTVT.

J is TRBJ1-1 and V is TRBV5-6; 7 bases fit TRBD1. J was trimmed by 1 base and V by 1 base; bases with no gene match: 1. CDR3 size: 14 residues. Germline V CDR1 and CDR2: SGHDT, YYEEEE. In DNA form, the CDR3 reads TGTGCCAGCAGCTTGACAGGGGAGAACACTGAAGCTTTCTTT. It is translated as CASSLTGENTEAFF.

The sample holds a few counts of this clone. The V and J genes are TRBV19 and TRBJ1-2, with D possibly TRBD1 on 5 matching bases. From germline, CDR1 is LNHDA and CDR2 SQIVND (reference sequence). V was pared by 7 bases and J by 5 bases, with 17 bases between. The CDR3 is made up of 14 amino acids. Here the CDR3 reads CASTTRGWGYGYTF. The CDR3 DNA reads TGTGCCAGTACCACCCGGGGCTGGGGATATGGCTACACCTTC.

This clone has a handful of counts. The chain combines TRBV19 with TRBJ2-7; a possible D gene is TRBD1 (5 bases). There are 13 residues in the CDR3. Germline CDR1 and CDR2: LNHDA and SQIVND (reference sequence). V was shortened by 10 bases and J by 3 bases, with 16 bases between the two germline ends. The CDR3 is CATSDRGDYEQYF. The CDR3 DNA reads as TGTGCCACAAGTGACAGAGGTGACTACGAGCAGTACTTC.

Of note for this clone: The sample carries other DNA sequences with the same CDR3. CDR3 in amino acids: CASSYSNVYEQYF. CDR3 nucleotide sequence: TGTGCCAGCAGTTACTCGAACGTCTACGAGCAGTACTTC. This chain links TRBV6-6 with TRBJ2-7; D uncertain. Trimming stripped 0 bases from V and 3 bases from J, with 6 bases between. The germline gives CDR1 MNHNY, CDR2 SVGAGI (reference sequence). This CDR3 contains 13 residues.

This chain connects TRBV9 to TRBJ2-1, with 14 positions matching TRBD2. V was clipped by 3 bases and J by 7 bases; unmatched bases: 6. This CDR3 spans 16 amino acids. The germline gives CDR1 SGDLS, CDR2 YYNGEE. CDR3 nucleotide sequence: TGTGCCAGCAGCGCTAAGGGACTAGCGGGAGAGAATGAGCAGTTCTTC. It translates to CASSAKGLAGENEQFF.

V usage is TRBV19 and J usage is TRBJ1-5; D is ambiguous. Germline CDR1 reads LNHDA; CDR2 reads SQIVND (reference sequence). This CDR3 contains 12 residues. V was cut by 3 bases and J by 9 bases, with 9 bases left in between. This chain's CDR3 is CASSIGARPQHF. Written as DNA, the CDR3 is TGTGCCAGTAGTATCGGAGCTCGGCCCCAGCATTTT.